This T cell receptor (beta chain) stems from a study of blood T cell repertoires in COVID-19. At the level of the study: Sample material is recorded as cDNA or gDNA derived from T cells, B-cell-depleted T cells, or PBMCs.

The germline V gene has CDR1 SGHRS and CDR2 YFSETQ. CDR3 size: 14 residues. The ends were cut back, 3 bases at V and 1 base at J, with 7 bases in the middle. This clone was counted once. Original analysis: Reference gene primer amplification in the assay estimated nucleated cell counts. Clones were read by immunoSEQ multiplex PCR, and TCRdb kept only the in-frame ones, dropping some. The V and J calls and the clone size are those of that table, but D and trimming were determined from the DNA. The sample contains approximately 140,000 clones, approximately 84% of which appear only once. Specimen: PBMCs or T cells enriched from blood (not recorded which). V gene TRBV5-1 combines with J gene TRBJ2-2; D gene unclear. This clonotype was sampled from a man aged 35-49 years with acute COVID-19. The DNA for the CDR3 is TGCGCCAGCAGCTATTCAGTGAACACCGGGGAGCTGTTTTTT. It translates to CASSYSVNTGELFF.